The clone carrying this T cell receptor beta chain appeared many times. Its target is unknown. The data are from a study of identical twins. Trimming took 6 bases from V and 3 from J; bases not matched to a gene: 12. Germline V gene data show CDR1 as SGHVS and CDR2 as FQNEAQ. The CDR3 runs to 17 residues. The cDNA had a unique molecular identifier and a template-switch universal primer site. TCRdb redid the calling of the 5' RACE reads with MiXCR, one entry per CDR3 protein. The profile shows roughly 690,000 distinct CDR3 sequences, 6.1% of them singletons. Study-level findings and limits: Out-of-frame alpha sequences common to twins exhibited an excess of low generation probability. The analysis was cross-sectional rather than longitudinal within donors. Analyses of zero insertions could, in part, be confounded by invariant MAIT and iNKT cells.

The sample taken for sequencing was naive T cells sorted from blood. The chain employs TRBV7-8 and TRBJ1-5; 9 bases map to TRBD1. The clonotype comes from a man aged 18 to 35 in good health. CDR3 coding DNA: TGTGCCAGCAGTCCCCAGGGACAGGGATTGGCCAATCAGCCCCAGCATTTT. This translates into CASSPQGQGLANQPQHF.